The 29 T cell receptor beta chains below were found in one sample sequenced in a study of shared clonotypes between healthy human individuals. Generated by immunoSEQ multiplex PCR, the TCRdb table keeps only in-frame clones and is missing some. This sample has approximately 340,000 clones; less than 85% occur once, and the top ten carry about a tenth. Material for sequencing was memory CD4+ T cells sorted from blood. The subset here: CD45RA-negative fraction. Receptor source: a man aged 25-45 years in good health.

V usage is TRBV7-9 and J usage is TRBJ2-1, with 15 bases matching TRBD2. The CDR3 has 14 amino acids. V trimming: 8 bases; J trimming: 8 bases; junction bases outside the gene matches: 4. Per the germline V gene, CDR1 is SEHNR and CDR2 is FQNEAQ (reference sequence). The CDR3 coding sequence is TGTGCCAGCTGGGGACTAGCGGGAGGCCATGAGCAGTTCTTC. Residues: CASWGLAGGHEQFF.

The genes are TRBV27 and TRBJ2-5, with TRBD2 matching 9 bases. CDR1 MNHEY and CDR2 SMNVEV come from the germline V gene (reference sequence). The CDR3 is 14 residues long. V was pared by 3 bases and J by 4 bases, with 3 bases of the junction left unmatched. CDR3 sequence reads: CASSFNSGRETQYF. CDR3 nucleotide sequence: TGTGCCAGCAGTTTTAATAGCGGGAGAGAGACCCAGTACTTC.

The CDR3 sequence: CASSPIRRQGQSYEQYF. The CDR3 coding sequence is TGTGCCAGCAGTCCAATTCGAAGACAGGGTCAGTCCTACGAGCAGTACTTC. V and J are TRBV11-3 and TRBJ2-7; the match to TRBD1 covers 7 bases. Looked up from germline, CDR1 is SGHNT and CDR2 is YENEEA. J was trimmed by 1 base and V by 6 bases; bases with no gene match: 15. This CDR3 spans 17 amino acids.

CDR3 in DNA: TGCGCCAGCAGCTTGGACGGGACCAAGGAGACCCAGTACTTC. Translating it yields CASSLDGTKETQYF. The chain joins TRBV5-1 to TRBJ2-5; D possibly uses TRBD1 or TRBD2 (5 bases each). The CDR3 runs 14 residues. The V end lost 0 bases, the J end lost 5 bases, and 11 bases lay between the germline ends. Germline loops: CDR1 SGHRS, CDR2 YFSETQ.

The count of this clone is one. In DNA, the CDR3 is TGTGCCAGCAGCCCGACCCAACTAGCGGGCAATGAGCAGTTCTTC. Amino acids: CASSPTQLAGNEQFF. The chain joins TRBV7-2 to TRBJ2-1, with TRBD2 matching 9 bases. The CDR3 loop spans 15 amino acids. Germline CDR1 reads SGHTA; CDR2 reads FQGNSA. V shed 5 bases, J shed 6 bases, and the junction held 8 bases outside the gene matches.

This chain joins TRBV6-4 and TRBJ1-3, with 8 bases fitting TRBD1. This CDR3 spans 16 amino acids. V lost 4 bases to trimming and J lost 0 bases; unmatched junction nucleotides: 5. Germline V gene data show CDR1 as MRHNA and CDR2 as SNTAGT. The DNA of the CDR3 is TGTGCCAGCAGTGTCAGGGGGCATTTCTCTGGAAACACCATATATTTT. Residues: CASSVRGHFSGNTIYF.

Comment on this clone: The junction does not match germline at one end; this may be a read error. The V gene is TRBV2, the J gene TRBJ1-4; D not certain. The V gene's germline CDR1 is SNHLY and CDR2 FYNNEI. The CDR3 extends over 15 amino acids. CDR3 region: CASKVQGPTNEKLFF. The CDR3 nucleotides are TGTGCCAGCAAGGTCCAAGGTCCAACAAATGAAAAACTGTTTTTT.

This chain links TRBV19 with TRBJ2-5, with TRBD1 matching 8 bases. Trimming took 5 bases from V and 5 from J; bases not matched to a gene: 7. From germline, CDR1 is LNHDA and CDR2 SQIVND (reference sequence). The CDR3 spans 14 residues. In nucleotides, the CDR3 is TGTGCCAGTAGTGCCGACAGGGGTGCGGAGACCCAGTACTTC. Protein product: CASSADRGAETQYF.

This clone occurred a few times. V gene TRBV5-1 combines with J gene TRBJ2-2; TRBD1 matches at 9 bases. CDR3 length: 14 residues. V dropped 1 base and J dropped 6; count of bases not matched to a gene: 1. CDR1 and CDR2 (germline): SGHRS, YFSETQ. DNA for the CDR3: TGCGCCAGCAGCTTGACAGGGGGCTCCGGGGAGCTGTTTTTT. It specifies CASSLTGGSGELFF.

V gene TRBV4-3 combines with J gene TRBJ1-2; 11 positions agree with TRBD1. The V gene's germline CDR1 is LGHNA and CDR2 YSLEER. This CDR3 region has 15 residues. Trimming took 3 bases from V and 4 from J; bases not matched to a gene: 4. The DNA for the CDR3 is TGCGCCAGCAGCCATGGGACAGGGGGAATCTATGGCTACACCTTC. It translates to CASSHGTGGIYGYTF.

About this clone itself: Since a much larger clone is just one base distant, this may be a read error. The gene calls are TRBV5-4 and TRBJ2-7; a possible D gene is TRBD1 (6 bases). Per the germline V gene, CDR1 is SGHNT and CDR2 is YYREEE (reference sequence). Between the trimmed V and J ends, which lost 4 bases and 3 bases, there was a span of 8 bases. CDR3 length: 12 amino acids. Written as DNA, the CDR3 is TGTGCCAGCAGCATGACAGGCTACGAGCAGTACTTC. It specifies CASSMTGYEQYF.

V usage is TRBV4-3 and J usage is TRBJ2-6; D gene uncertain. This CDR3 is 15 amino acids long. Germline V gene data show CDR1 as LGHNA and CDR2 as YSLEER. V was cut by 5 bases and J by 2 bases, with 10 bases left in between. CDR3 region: CASSMSRTGANVLTF. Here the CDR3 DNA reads TGCGCCAGCAGCATGTCTAGAACTGGGGCCAACGTCCTGACTTTC.

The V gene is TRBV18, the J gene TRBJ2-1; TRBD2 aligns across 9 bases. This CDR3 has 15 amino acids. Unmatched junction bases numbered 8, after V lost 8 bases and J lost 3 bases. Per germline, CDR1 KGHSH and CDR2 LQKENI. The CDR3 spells CASTSVLAGYNEQFF. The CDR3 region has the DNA TGTGCCAGCACCTCGGTACTAGCGGGCTACAATGAGCAGTTCTTC.

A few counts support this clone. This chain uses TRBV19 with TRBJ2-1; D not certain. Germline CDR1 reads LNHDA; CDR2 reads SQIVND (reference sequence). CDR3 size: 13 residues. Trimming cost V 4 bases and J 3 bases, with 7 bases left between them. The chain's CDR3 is CASSTESYNEQFF. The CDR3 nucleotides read TGTGCCAGTAGTACTGAGAGCTACAATGAGCAGTTCTTC.

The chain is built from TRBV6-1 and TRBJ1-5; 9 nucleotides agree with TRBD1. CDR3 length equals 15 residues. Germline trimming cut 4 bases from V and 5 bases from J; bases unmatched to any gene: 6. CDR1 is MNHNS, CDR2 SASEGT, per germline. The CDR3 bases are TGTGCCAGCAGTGTATGGGACAGGGTTGATCAGCCCCAGCATTTT. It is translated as CASSVWDRVDQPQHF.

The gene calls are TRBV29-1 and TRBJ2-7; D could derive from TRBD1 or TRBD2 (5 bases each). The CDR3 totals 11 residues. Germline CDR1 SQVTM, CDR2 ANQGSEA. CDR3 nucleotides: TGCATTAAGGGACCGATCTACGAGCAGTACTTC. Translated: CIKGPIYEQYF.

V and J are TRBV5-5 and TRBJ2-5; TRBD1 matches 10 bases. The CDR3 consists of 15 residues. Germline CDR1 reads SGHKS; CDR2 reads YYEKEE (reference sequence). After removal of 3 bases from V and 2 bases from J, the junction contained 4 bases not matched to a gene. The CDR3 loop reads CASSSGQGLQETQYF. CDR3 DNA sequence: TGTGCCAGCAGCTCGGGACAGGGGTTGCAAGAGACCCAGTACTTC.

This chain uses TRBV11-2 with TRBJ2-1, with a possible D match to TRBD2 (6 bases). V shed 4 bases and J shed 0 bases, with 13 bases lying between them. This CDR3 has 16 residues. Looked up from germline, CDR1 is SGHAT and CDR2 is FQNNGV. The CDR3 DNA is TGTGCCAGCAGCTATAGGGGCGGGACCTCCTACAATGAGCAGTTCTTC. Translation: CASSYRGGTSYNEQFF. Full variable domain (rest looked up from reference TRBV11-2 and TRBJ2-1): EAGVAQSPRYKIIEKRQSVAFWCNPISGHATLYWYQQILGQGPKLLIQFQNNGVVDDSQLPKDRFSAERLKGVDSTLKIQPAKLEDSAVYLCASSYRGGTSYNEQFFGPGTRLTVL.

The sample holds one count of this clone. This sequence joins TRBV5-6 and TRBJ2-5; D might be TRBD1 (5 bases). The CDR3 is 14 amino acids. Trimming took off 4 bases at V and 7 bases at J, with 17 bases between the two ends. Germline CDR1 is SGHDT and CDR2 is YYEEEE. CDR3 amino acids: CASSLKTAPWTQYF. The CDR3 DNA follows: TGTGCCAGCAGCCTGAAGACAGCGCCATGGACCCAGTACTTC. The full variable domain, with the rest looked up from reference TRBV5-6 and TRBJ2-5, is DAGVTQSPTHLIKTRGQQVTLRCSPKSGHDTVSWYQQALGQGPQFIFQYYEEEERQRGNFPDRFSGHQFPNYSSELNVNALLLGDSALYLCASSLKTAPWTQYFGPGTRLLVL.

CDR3 sequence (DNA): TGTGCCAGCAGTGAAAATGGCCTCTATGGCTACACCTTC. This sequence encodes CASSENGLYGYTF. The rearrangement uses TRBV25-1 and TRBJ1-2; D call uncertain. V lost 2 bases and J lost 4, with 8 bases in between. Germline V gene sequence: CDR1 MGHDK, CDR2 SYGVNS. This CDR3 is 13 amino acids long.

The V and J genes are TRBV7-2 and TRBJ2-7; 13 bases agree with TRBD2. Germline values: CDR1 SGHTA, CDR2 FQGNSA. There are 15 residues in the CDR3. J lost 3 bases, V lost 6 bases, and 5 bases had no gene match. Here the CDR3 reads CASRWRLAGGYEQYF. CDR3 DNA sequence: TGTGCCAGCAGGTGGAGACTAGCGGGAGGCTACGAGCAGTACTTC. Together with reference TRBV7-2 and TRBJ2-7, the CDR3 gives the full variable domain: GAGVSQSPSNKVTEKGKDVELRCDPISGHTALYWYRQSLGQGLEFLIYFQGNSAPDKSGLPSDRFSAERTGGSVSTLTIQRTQQEDSAVYLCASRWRLAGGYEQYFGPGTRLTVT.

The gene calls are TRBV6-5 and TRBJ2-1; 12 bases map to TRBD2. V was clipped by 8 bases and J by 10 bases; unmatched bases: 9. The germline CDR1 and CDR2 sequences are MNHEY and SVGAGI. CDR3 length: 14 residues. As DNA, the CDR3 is TGTGCCAGCTTACCCGGACTAGCGGGATCCGAGCAGTTCTTC. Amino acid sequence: CASLPGLAGSEQFF.

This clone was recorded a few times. Here the CDR3 reads CASSLRTSGREKNEQFF. The CDR3 DNA is TGTGCCAGCAGCCTCAGGACTAGCGGGAGGGAAAAGAATGAGCAGTTCTTC. The chain links TRBV28 to TRBJ2-1, with 15 nucleotides matching TRBD2. CDR1 and CDR2 (germline): MDHEN, SYDVKM. Trimming at V came to 6 bases and at J to 7 bases, leaving 10 bases not matched to a gene. The CDR3 consists of 17 residues. The whole variable domain, filled in from reference TRBV28 and TRBJ2-1, reads DVKVTQSSRYLVKRTGEKVFLECVQDMDHENMFWYRQDPGLGLRLIYFSYDVKMKEKGDIPEGYSVSREKKERFSLILESASTNQTSMYLCASSLRTSGREKNEQFFGPGTRLTVL.

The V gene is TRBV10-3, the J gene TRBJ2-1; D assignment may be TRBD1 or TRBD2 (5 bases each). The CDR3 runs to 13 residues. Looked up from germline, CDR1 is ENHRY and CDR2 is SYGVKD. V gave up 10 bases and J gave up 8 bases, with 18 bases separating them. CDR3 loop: CATNKGDVDEQFF. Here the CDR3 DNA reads TGTGCCACCAATAAAGGGGACGTCGATGAGCAGTTCTTC.

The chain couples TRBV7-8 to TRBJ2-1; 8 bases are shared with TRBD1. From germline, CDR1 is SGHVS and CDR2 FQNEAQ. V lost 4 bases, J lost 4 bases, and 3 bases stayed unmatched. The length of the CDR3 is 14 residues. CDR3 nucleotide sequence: TGTGCCAGCAGCTGGGGACAGGCTTACAATGAGCAGTTCTTC. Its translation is CASSWGQAYNEQFF.

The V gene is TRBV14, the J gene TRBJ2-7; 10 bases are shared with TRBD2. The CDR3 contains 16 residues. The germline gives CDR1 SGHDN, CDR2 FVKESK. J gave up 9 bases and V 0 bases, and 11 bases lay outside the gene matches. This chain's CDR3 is CASSQDILAGSNGQYF. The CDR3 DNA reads TGTGCCAGCAGCCAAGATATACTAGCGGGATCTAACGGGCAGTACTTC.

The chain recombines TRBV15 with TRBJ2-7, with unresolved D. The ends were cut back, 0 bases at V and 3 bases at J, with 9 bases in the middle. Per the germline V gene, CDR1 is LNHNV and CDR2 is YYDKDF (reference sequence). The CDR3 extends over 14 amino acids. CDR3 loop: CATSRDPNNYEQYF. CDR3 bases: TGTGCCACCAGCAGAGATCCGAATAACTACGAGCAGTACTTC.

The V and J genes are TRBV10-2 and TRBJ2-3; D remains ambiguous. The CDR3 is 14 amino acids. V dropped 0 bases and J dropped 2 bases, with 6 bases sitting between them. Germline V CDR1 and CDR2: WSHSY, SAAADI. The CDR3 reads CASSESYDTDTQYF. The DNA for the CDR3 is TGCGCCAGCAGTGAGTCTTATGACACAGATACGCAGTATTTT.

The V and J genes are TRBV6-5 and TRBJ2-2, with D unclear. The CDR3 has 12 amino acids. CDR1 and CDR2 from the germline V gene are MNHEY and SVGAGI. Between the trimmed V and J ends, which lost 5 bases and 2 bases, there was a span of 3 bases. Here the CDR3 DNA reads TGTGCCAGCAGTGCAAACACCGGGGAGCTGTTTTTT. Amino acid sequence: CASSANTGELFF.